These T cell receptor beta chains were read from a single sample in a study of technical replicates of blood from a few donors. Sequencing used immunoSEQ multiplex PCR; TCRdb keeps in-frame clones, though not all of them. The sample includes fewer than 90,000 clones, around 97% seen only once; the top ten take approximately 0.2%. Specimen: T cells isolated from PBMCs. Source of these receptors: a human donor in good health. CDR3s include the opening cysteine and the closing phenylalanine or tryptophan. The order of the fields is V gene, D gene, clone size, J gene, CDR3 length, CDR3 DNA, CDR3 protein. D genes are given only for firm matches. Clone size is shown for a subset of rows, as once, few, many or a class of expanded clone.

v_call: TRBV4-1; d_call: TRBD1; clone_size: -; j_call: TRBJ1-4; cdr3_length: 16; cdr3_nt: TGCGCCAGCAGCCAACCTCCCGGGACAGGGGGAGAAAAACTGTTTTTT; cdr3_aa: CASSQPPGTGGEKLFF
v_call: TRBV6-5; d_call: -; clone_size: -; j_call: TRBJ1-1; cdr3_length: 11; cdr3_nt: TGTGCCAGCTTCAGGTCCTCTGAAGCTTTCTTT; cdr3_aa: CASFRSSEAFF
v_call: TRBV6-5; d_call: -; clone_size: -; j_call: TRBJ2-5; cdr3_length: 14; cdr3_nt: TGTGCCAGCAGTTACCGGACAGCTCAAGAGACCCAGTACTTC; cdr3_aa: CASSYRTAQETQYF
v_call: TRBV5-1; d_call: -; clone_size: -; j_call: TRBJ2-7; cdr3_length: 14; cdr3_nt: TGCGCCAGCAGCACCCAGGGTTCTTCGGACGAGCAGTACTTC; cdr3_aa: CASSTQGSSDEQYF
v_call: TRBV6-1; d_call: -; clone_size: -; j_call: TRBJ2-3; cdr3_length: 17; cdr3_nt: TGTGCCAGCAGTGATCGTCTAGCGTGGGGGACTTCAGATACGCAGTATTTT; cdr3_aa: CASSDRLAWGTSDTQYF
v_call: TRBV7-2; d_call: -; clone_size: -; j_call: TRBJ2-1; cdr3_length: 15; cdr3_nt: TGTGCCAGCAGCTCCATTATATGGGGCTTCAATGAGCAGTTCTTC; cdr3_aa: CASSSIIWGFNEQFF
v_call: TRBV7-6; d_call: TRBD2; clone_size: -; j_call: TRBJ2-7; cdr3_length: 21; cdr3_nt: TGTGCCAGCAGCCTCGGTGAAGGCAGTAGTAACGCGGGGGGCGACTCCTACGAGCAGTACTTC; cdr3_aa: CASSLGEGSSNAGGDSYEQYF
v_call: TRBV11-2; d_call: -; clone_size: -; j_call: TRBJ2-1; cdr3_length: 15; cdr3_nt: TGTGCCAGCAGCTTCCGGCGGTTCTCCTACAATGAGCAGTTCTTC; cdr3_aa: CASSFRRFSYNEQFF
v_call: TRBV5-1; d_call: TRBD2; clone_size: -; j_call: TRBJ2-5; cdr3_length: 17; cdr3_nt: TGCGCCAGCACCCTTGCAGGGACTAGCGGGGGGGAGGAGACCCAGTACTTC; cdr3_aa: CASTLAGTSGGEETQYF
v_call: TRBV6-5; d_call: TRBD2; clone_size: -; j_call: TRBJ2-1; cdr3_length: 13; cdr3_nt: TGTGCCAGCAGCCTTAAGACTAGCGGGCAGCAGTTCTTC; cdr3_aa: CASSLKTSGQQFF
v_call: TRBV20-1; d_call: -; clone_size: -; j_call: TRBJ1-1; cdr3_length: 8; cdr3_nt: TGCAGTGCTGGGCCCCAAAGTTTT; cdr3_aa: CSAGPQSF
v_call: TRBV27; d_call: TRBD1; clone_size: -; j_call: TRBJ1-5; cdr3_length: 14; cdr3_nt: TGTGCCAGCAGTTTTCAGGGGGAACATCAGCCCCAGCATTTT; cdr3_aa: CASSFQGEHQPQHF
v_call: TRBV2; d_call: TRBD1; clone_size: -; j_call: TRBJ2-2; cdr3_length: 15; cdr3_nt: TGTGCCAGCAAGCCCGGGACAGGGAGCACCGGGGAGCTGTTTTTT; cdr3_aa: CASKPGTGSTGELFF
v_call: TRBV2; d_call: -; clone_size: -; j_call: TRBJ1-4; cdr3_length: 17; cdr3_nt: TGTGCCAGCAGACACCCGGGGTACTCGGAAACTAATGAAAAACTGTTTTTT; cdr3_aa: CASRHPGYSETNEKLFF
v_call: TRBV27; d_call: TRBD2; clone_size: -; j_call: TRBJ2-6; cdr3_length: 17; cdr3_nt: TGTGCCAGCAGTTTAAGGCTAGCGGGAGGTGGGGCCAACGTCCTGACTTTC; cdr3_aa: CASSLRLAGGGANVLTF
v_call: TRBV7-9; d_call: TRBD1; clone_size: -; j_call: TRBJ1-1; cdr3_length: 15; cdr3_nt: TGTGCCAGCAGCTTTGACAGGGGGCTGGGCACTGAAGCTTTCTTT; cdr3_aa: CASSFDRGLGTEAFF
v_call: TRBV7-9; d_call: -; clone_size: once; j_call: TRBJ2-7; cdr3_length: 16; cdr3_nt: TGTGCCAGCAGCTTTCTTCTGGACAGCCATAACTACGAGCAGTACTTC; cdr3_aa: CASSFLLDSHNYEQYF
v_call: TRBV11-3; d_call: TRBD1; clone_size: -; j_call: TRBJ2-7; cdr3_length: 15; cdr3_nt: TGTGCCAGCAGCGCTAAACAGGGGAGCTCCTACGAGCAGTACTTC; cdr3_aa: CASSAKQGSSYEQYF
v_call: TRBV7-6; d_call: TRBD2; clone_size: -; j_call: TRBJ2-1; cdr3_length: 14; cdr3_nt: TGTGCCAGCAGCCGAGGACTAGCGAACAATGAGCAGTTCTTC; cdr3_aa: CASSRGLANNEQFF
v_call: TRBV28; d_call: -; clone_size: -; j_call: TRBJ2-5; cdr3_length: 14; cdr3_nt: TGTGCCAGCAGAGTCGACAGACTCCAAGAGACCCAGTACTTC; cdr3_aa: CASRVDRLQETQYF
v_call: TRBV14; d_call: -; clone_size: -; j_call: TRBJ2-7; cdr3_length: 11; cdr3_nt: TGTGCCAGCCTACCGTATGGCGAGCAGTACTTC; cdr3_aa: CASLPYGEQYF
v_call: TRBV5-6; d_call: TRBD1; clone_size: -; j_call: TRBJ2-7; cdr3_length: 16; cdr3_nt: TGTGCCAGCAGCTTGGACGGGACAGTTGTATCCTACGAGCAGTACTTC; cdr3_aa: CASSLDGTVVSYEQYF
v_call: TRBV5-6; d_call: -; clone_size: -; j_call: TRBJ2-7; cdr3_length: 13; cdr3_nt: TGTGCCAGCACCGCACTAACTCTAGACGAGCAGTACTTC; cdr3_aa: CASTALTLDEQYF
v_call: TRBV7-8; d_call: -; clone_size: -; j_call: TRBJ1-1; cdr3_length: 14; cdr3_nt: TGTGCCAGCAGCACAAGGTGGGGGGACACTGAAGCTTTCTTT; cdr3_aa: CASSTRWGDTEAFF
v_call: TRBV30; d_call: TRBD1; clone_size: -; j_call: TRBJ1-1; cdr3_length: 13; cdr3_nt: TGTGCCTGGAGTGTACCAGGGGGCAAAGAAGCTTTCTTT; cdr3_aa: CAWSVPGGKEAFF
v_call: TRBV5-1; d_call: -; clone_size: -; j_call: TRBJ2-5; cdr3_length: 13; cdr3_nt: TGCGCCAGCAGCACGGGGTCCCGAGAGACCCAGTACTTC; cdr3_aa: CASSTGSRETQYF
v_call: TRBV28; d_call: TRBD1; clone_size: -; j_call: TRBJ2-7; cdr3_length: 15; cdr3_nt: TGTGCCAGCAGCCCCTCCGGGACAGGGGGCTACGAGCAGTACTTC; cdr3_aa: CASSPSGTGGYEQYF
v_call: TRBV7-9; d_call: TRBD1; clone_size: -; j_call: TRBJ1-4; cdr3_length: 13; cdr3_nt: TGTGCCAGCCTGGGACAGCCGCAAGAAAAACTGTTTTTT; cdr3_aa: CASLGQPQEKLFF
v_call: TRBV27; d_call: -; clone_size: -; j_call: TRBJ2-5; cdr3_length: 11; cdr3_nt: TGTGCCAGTAGATGGAGGGAGACCCAGTACTTC; cdr3_aa: CASRWRETQYF
v_call: TRBV6-1; d_call: TRBD2; clone_size: -; j_call: TRBJ2-7; cdr3_length: 15; cdr3_nt: TGTGCCAGCAGTGACGGCGCGGGAGGTAATTACGAGCAGTACTTC; cdr3_aa: CASSDGAGGNYEQYF
v_call: TRBV6-1; d_call: TRBD1; clone_size: -; j_call: TRBJ2-3; cdr3_length: 14; cdr3_nt: TGTGCCAGCAGCGAGACACAGGGGGCTGATACGCAGTATTTT; cdr3_aa: CASSETQGADTQYF
v_call: TRBV2; d_call: TRBD1; clone_size: -; j_call: TRBJ1-1; cdr3_length: 14; cdr3_nt: TGTGCCAGCAGTGAAGCAGGGGGCGGCACTGAAGCTTTCTTT; cdr3_aa: CASSEAGGGTEAFF
v_call: TRBV4-2; d_call: -; clone_size: -; j_call: TRBJ1-5; cdr3_length: 13; cdr3_nt: TGTGCCAGCAGCCAAGACGTGGCTCAGCCCCAGCATTTT; cdr3_aa: CASSQDVAQPQHF